This T cell receptor beta chain was sequenced for a study of blood T cell repertoires in COVID-19. Study background: Sites across the United States, Italy and Spain contributed samples from acute and convalescent COVID-19.

Participant reports of clinical history set cohort assignment. The CDR3 runs 16 residues. Per the germline V gene, CDR1 is MDHEN and CDR2 is SYDVKM. Trimming removed 2 bases from V and 6 bases from J; junction bases left unmatched: 7. Generated by immunoSEQ multiplex PCR, the TCRdb table keeps only in-frame clones and is missing some. The data contain about 220,000 clones, over 75% of them seen just once; the ten biggest clones take up roughly 3.7%. The TCR originated in a young woman in a cohort exposed to, infected with or recovered from COVID-19 (not recorded which). The chain has TRBV28 and TRBJ2-4; 10 bases line up with TRBD2. Sequencing was carried out using PBMCs or T cells enriched from blood (not recorded which). The CDR3 loop is CASSLGSGGARNIQYF. CDR3 DNA: TGTGCCAGCAGTTTAGGAAGCGGGGGGGCGAGAAACATTCAGTACTTC.